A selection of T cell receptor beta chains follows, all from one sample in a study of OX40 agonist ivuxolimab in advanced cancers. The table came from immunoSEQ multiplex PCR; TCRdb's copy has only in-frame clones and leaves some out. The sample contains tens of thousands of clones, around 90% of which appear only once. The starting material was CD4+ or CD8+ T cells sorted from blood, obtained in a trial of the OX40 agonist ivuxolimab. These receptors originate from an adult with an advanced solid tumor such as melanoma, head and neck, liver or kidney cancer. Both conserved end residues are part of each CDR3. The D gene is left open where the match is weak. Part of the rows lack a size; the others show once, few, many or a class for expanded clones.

CDR3nt: TGTGCCAGCGCCCCGGGGACAGAAGCTAGAGGGGAGCAGTACTTC
CDR3aa: CASAPGTEARGEQYF
d_gene: TRBD1
abundance: NA
j_gene: TRBJ2-7
v_gene: TRBV9

CDR3nt: TGTGCCAGCAGTTTATATTTATCGGACAAAGCTGAGCAGTTCTTC
CDR3aa: CASSLYLSDKAEQFF
d_gene: NA
abundance: NA
j_gene: TRBJ2-1
v_gene: TRBV27

CDR3nt: TGTGCCAGCAGTTACCCCCCCCGGGGGGCTAGCAATCAGCCCCAGCATTTT
CDR3aa: CASSYPPRGASNQPQHF
d_gene: NA
abundance: NA
j_gene: TRBJ1-5
v_gene: TRBV28

CDR3nt: TGTGCCAGCAGCTTAGCGCTGGGGGCGGAAACTAATGAAAAACTGTTTTTT
CDR3aa: CASSLALGAETNEKLFF
d_gene: NA
abundance: NA
j_gene: TRBJ1-4
v_gene: TRBV7-6

CDR3nt: TGTGCCAGCAGCCAAACGACCGGCGAGGGGGTCCTCCACTTT
CDR3aa: CASSQTTGEGVLHF
d_gene: NA
abundance: NA
j_gene: TRBJ1-6
v_gene: TRBV7-9

CDR3nt: TGTGCCAGCAGCTTTATGGGACAGGGCCCTTACGAGCAGTACTTC
CDR3aa: CASSFMGQGPYEQYF
d_gene: TRBD1
abundance: NA
j_gene: TRBJ2-7
v_gene: TRBV5-4

CDR3nt: TGCGCCAGCAGCTTCGCGGGGAACGTCCAAGAGACCCAGTACTTC
CDR3aa: CASSFAGNVQETQYF
d_gene: NA
abundance: NA
j_gene: TRBJ2-5
v_gene: TRBV5-1

CDR3nt: TGTGCCAGCAGCCAAGGGGGGGAGGGAGTCGGCCAGCCCCAGCATTTT
CDR3aa: CASSQGGEGVGQPQHF
d_gene: NA
abundance: NA
j_gene: TRBJ1-5
v_gene: TRBV4-2

CDR3nt: TGCGCCAGCAGCCTAGGACTAGCGGTAACCTACGAGCAGTACTTC
CDR3aa: CASSLGLAVTYEQYF
d_gene: TRBD2
abundance: NA
j_gene: TRBJ2-7
v_gene: TRBV5-1

CDR3nt: TGTGCCAGTAGCCGTCTTGGGAGTCAGCCCCAGCATTTT
CDR3aa: CASSRLGSQPQHF
d_gene: NA
abundance: NA
j_gene: TRBJ1-5
v_gene: TRBV19

CDR3nt: TGTGCCAGCAGCCCCGGGACAGACTATGGCTACACCTTC
CDR3aa: CASSPGTDYGYTF
d_gene: TRBD1
abundance: NA
j_gene: TRBJ1-2
v_gene: TRBV14

CDR3nt: TGTGCCAGCCGACAAAGCGGGAGTGATTACAATGAGCAGTTCTTC
CDR3aa: CASRQSGSDYNEQFF
d_gene: TRBD2
abundance: NA
j_gene: TRBJ2-1
v_gene: TRBV7-3

CDR3nt: TGTGCCAGCAGCCCGGGACTAGCGGGAAACGAGCAGTACTTC
CDR3aa: CASSPGLAGNEQYF
d_gene: TRBD2
abundance: NA
j_gene: TRBJ2-7
v_gene: TRBV6-5

CDR3nt: TGTGCCAGCAGCTTCAATGAGCAGTTCTTC
CDR3aa: CASSFNEQFF
d_gene: NA
abundance: NA
j_gene: TRBJ2-1
v_gene: TRBV7-9

CDR3nt: TGTGCCAGCAGCTTGGCCGGGACTGAAAACATTCAGTACTTC
CDR3aa: CASSLAGTENIQYF
d_gene: NA
abundance: NA
j_gene: TRBJ2-4
v_gene: TRBV5-4

CDR3nt: TGTGCCACCACCCGGAGGGGCGAAAAACTGTTTTTT
CDR3aa: CATTRRGEKLFF
d_gene: NA
abundance: NA
j_gene: TRBJ1-4
v_gene: TRBV2

CDR3nt: TGCGCCAGCAGGCGAATCGACAGGGGAAGCACAGATACGCAGTATTTT
CDR3aa: CASRRIDRGSTDTQYF
d_gene: TRBD1
abundance: once
j_gene: TRBJ2-3
v_gene: TRBV4-1

CDR3nt: TGTGCCAGCAGCACACCGGGACGGTCCACCAGCTCCTATAATTCACCCCTCCACTTT
CDR3aa: CASSTPGRSTSSYNSPLHF
d_gene: NA
abundance: few
j_gene: TRBJ1-6
v_gene: TRBV7-9

CDR3nt: TGTGCCAGTAGTGTCACCGAACTCTCTGGAAACACCATATATTTT
CDR3aa: CASSVTELSGNTIYF
d_gene: NA
abundance: NA
j_gene: TRBJ1-3
v_gene: TRBV19

CDR3nt: TGTGCCAGCAGCTTCCCACCGGGGTCCTACGAGCAGTACTTC
CDR3aa: CASSFPPGSYEQYF
d_gene: NA
abundance: once
j_gene: TRBJ2-7
v_gene: TRBV5-5

CDR3nt: TGTGCCAGCAGTGAAATCCCCGCAACGAACACCGGGGAGCTGTTTTTT
CDR3aa: CASSEIPATNTGELFF
d_gene: NA
abundance: NA
j_gene: TRBJ2-2
v_gene: TRBV2

CDR3nt: TGCGCCGCAGACAGGGGGCTTTCAGATACGCAGTATTTT
CDR3aa: CAADRGLSDTQYF
d_gene: TRBD1
abundance: once
j_gene: TRBJ2-3
v_gene: TRBV5-1

CDR3nt: TGTGCCAGCAGTCTGGGAGCAATCAGCAATCAGCCCCAGCATTTT
CDR3aa: CASSLGAISNQPQHF
d_gene: NA
abundance: NA
j_gene: TRBJ1-5
v_gene: TRBV28

CDR3nt: TGTGCCAGCAGCTTAGTAGGTCTGGCGAATTACAATGAGCAGTTCTTC
CDR3aa: CASSLVGLANYNEQFF
d_gene: NA
abundance: NA
j_gene: TRBJ2-1
v_gene: TRBV13

CDR3nt: TGTGCCATCAGTGAAGGGCGTCTCCCGAGCTCCTACGAGCAGTACTTC
CDR3aa: CAISEGRLPSSYEQYF
d_gene: NA
abundance: NA
j_gene: TRBJ2-7
v_gene: TRBV10-3

CDR3nt: TGTGCCATCACCTCCTCGCAGGGAGATAATTCACCCCTCCACTTT
CDR3aa: CAITSSQGDNSPLHF
d_gene: NA
abundance: NA
j_gene: TRBJ1-6
v_gene: TRBV10-3

CDR3nt: TGCGCCAGCAGCCAAGGCCTTTACGGGGTGGACGAAAAACTGTTTTTT
CDR3aa: CASSQGLYGVDEKLFF
d_gene: NA
abundance: once
j_gene: TRBJ1-4
v_gene: TRBV4-1

CDR3nt: TGTGCCAGCAGCTTAGGGGGACAGAACACTGAAGCTTTCTTT
CDR3aa: CASSLGGQNTEAFF
d_gene: NA
abundance: NA
j_gene: TRBJ1-1
v_gene: TRBV7-9

CDR3nt: TGTGCCAGCAGCATACTCGAGAGGTACACTGAAGCTTTCTTT
CDR3aa: CASSILERYTEAFF
d_gene: NA
abundance: NA
j_gene: TRBJ1-1
v_gene: TRBV13

CDR3nt: TGTGCCAGCAGCTCCCCCCTAGGCAGATTAGACAATGAGCAGTTCTTC
CDR3aa: CASSSPLGRLDNEQFF
d_gene: NA
abundance: NA
j_gene: TRBJ2-1
v_gene: TRBV7-8

CDR3nt: TGCGCCAGCAGCTTCTCTAGCGGGGGGTCTCCTAGCACAGATACGCAGTATTTT
CDR3aa: CASSFSSGGSPSTDTQYF
d_gene: TRBD2
abundance: NA
j_gene: TRBJ2-3
v_gene: TRBV5-1

CDR3nt: TGTGCCAGCAGCTCCGGGACTAGCGGGAGGATAGATACGCAGTATTTT
CDR3aa: CASSSGTSGRIDTQYF
d_gene: TRBD2
abundance: NA
j_gene: TRBJ2-3
v_gene: TRBV9

CDR3nt: TGTGCCAGCAGCTTACAGGGGGCGAGCGAGCAGTACTTC
CDR3aa: CASSLQGASEQYF
d_gene: TRBD1
abundance: NA
j_gene: TRBJ2-7
v_gene: TRBV28

CDR3nt: TGTGCCAGCAGTGAGGGGCGGGGGGGCCCCTACAATGAGCAGTTCTTC
CDR3aa: CASSEGRGGPYNEQFF
d_gene: TRBD2
abundance: NA
j_gene: TRBJ2-1
v_gene: TRBV6-1

CDR3nt: TGTGCCAGCAGTTTATCGATCCCAGGGAACTATGGCTACACCTTC
CDR3aa: CASSLSIPGNYGYTF
d_gene: NA
abundance: once
j_gene: TRBJ1-2
v_gene: TRBV27

CDR3nt: TGTGCCATCAGTGTAGGGAGCACTGAAGCTTTCTTT
CDR3aa: CAISVGSTEAFF
d_gene: NA
abundance: NA
j_gene: TRBJ1-1
v_gene: TRBV10-3

CDR3nt: TGTGCCAGCAGGTTTAGCTCCGCAGATACGCAGTATTTT
CDR3aa: CASRFSSADTQYF
d_gene: NA
abundance: NA
j_gene: TRBJ2-3
v_gene: TRBV27

CDR3nt: TGCGCCAGCAGTCCACTAGCGGCTAGCACAGATACGCAGTATTTT
CDR3aa: CASSPLAASTDTQYF
d_gene: TRBD2
abundance: NA
j_gene: TRBJ2-3
v_gene: TRBV10-2

CDR3nt: TGTGCCAGCAGCCCCCGATGGGGGGCCCCTGGAGACAATGAGCAGTTCTTC
CDR3aa: CASSPRWGAPGDNEQFF
d_gene: NA
abundance: NA
j_gene: TRBJ2-1
v_gene: TRBV13

CDR3nt: TGTGCCAGCTCACCGCGGGGTGACACTGAAGCTTTCTTT
CDR3aa: CASSPRGDTEAFF
d_gene: NA
abundance: once
j_gene: TRBJ1-1
v_gene: TRBV18

CDR3nt: TGTGCCAGCAGCCAACCTAGGGGGCTGAGCAATCAGCCCCAGCATTTT
CDR3aa: CASSQPRGLSNQPQHF
d_gene: TRBD1
abundance: NA
j_gene: TRBJ1-5
v_gene: TRBV7-2

CDR3nt: TGCAGTGCGAAACAGGGCTACGAGCAGTACTTC
CDR3aa: CSAKQGYEQYF
d_gene: NA
abundance: NA
j_gene: TRBJ2-7
v_gene: TRBV20-1

CDR3nt: TGCGCCAGCAGCCACTTTCTGGGTCCTAATCAGCCCCAGCATTTT
CDR3aa: CASSHFLGPNQPQHF
d_gene: NA
abundance: once
j_gene: TRBJ1-5
v_gene: TRBV4-1

CDR3nt: TGTGCCAGCAGTCCAACCACGTCCCGGGCCGGTTACAATGAGCAGTTCTTC
CDR3aa: CASSPTTSRAGYNEQFF
d_gene: NA
abundance: few
j_gene: TRBJ2-1
v_gene: TRBV11-3

CDR3nt: TGTGCCAGCAGCTTAGGGGCAGGCAATCAGCCCCAGCATTTT
CDR3aa: CASSLGAGNQPQHF
d_gene: NA
abundance: NA
j_gene: TRBJ1-5
v_gene: TRBV13

CDR3nt: TGTGCCAGCCGTCAGGGGCTAAATTCACCCCTCCACTTT
CDR3aa: CASRQGLNSPLHF
d_gene: NA
abundance: NA
j_gene: TRBJ1-6
v_gene: TRBV6-5

CDR3nt: TGTGCCAGCAGTTTCGACCGTAAAGATGAAAAACTGTTTTTT
CDR3aa: CASSFDRKDEKLFF
d_gene: NA
abundance: NA
j_gene: TRBJ1-4
v_gene: TRBV28

CDR3nt: TGTGCCAGCATGTTTGGGGGCTACGAGCAGTACTTC
CDR3aa: CASMFGGYEQYF
d_gene: NA
abundance: NA
j_gene: TRBJ2-7
v_gene: TRBV2

CDR3nt: TGTGCCAGCCGCGGTGCAGGTGACTACGAGCAGTACTTC
CDR3aa: CASRGAGDYEQYF
d_gene: NA
abundance: NA
j_gene: TRBJ2-7
v_gene: TRBV27

CDR3nt: TGCGCCAGCAGCCAAGACGAACGCAGGGAAACAGATACGCAGTATTTT
CDR3aa: CASSQDERRETDTQYF
d_gene: NA
abundance: NA
j_gene: TRBJ2-3
v_gene: TRBV4-3

CDR3nt: TGTGCCAGCAGCGTAGCTACAGACAGCAACTATGGCTACACCTTC
CDR3aa: CASSVATDSNYGYTF
d_gene: NA
abundance: NA
j_gene: TRBJ1-2
v_gene: TRBV9

CDR3nt: TGTGCCAGCAGCTTATTGAGCCGGGGGGGACTTAACTATGGCTACACCTTC
CDR3aa: CASSLLSRGGLNYGYTF
d_gene: NA
abundance: NA
j_gene: TRBJ1-2
v_gene: TRBV7-2

CDR3nt: TGTGCCAGCAGAGTGGGGCAGAACTACAATGAGCAGTTCTTC
CDR3aa: CASRVGQNYNEQFF
d_gene: NA
abundance: NA
j_gene: TRBJ2-1
v_gene: TRBV14

CDR3nt: TGTGCCAGCAGGGAGGACTCTGGGGCCAACGTCCTGACTTTC
CDR3aa: CASREDSGANVLTF
d_gene: NA
abundance: NA
j_gene: TRBJ2-6
v_gene: TRBV28